This is a list of T cell receptor beta chains from one sample in a study of T cell changes during pregnancy in multiple sclerosis. The assay was immunoSEQ multiplex PCR, and TCRdb's table has in-frame clones only and misses some. The profile covers tens of thousands of clones, with roughly 90% appearing a single time and 5.3% taken by the ten largest. Sample: CD8+ T cells from peripheral blood mononuclear cells, taken in the second trimester of pregnancy. The receptor set was obtained from a female donor in good health, enrolled as a control in a pregnancy study. Each CDR3 is given with its conserved first and last residue. The D gene is left open where the match is weak. Clone size is shown for a subset of rows, as once, few, many or a class of expanded clone.

clone_size d_call j_call v_call cdr3_nt cdr3_aa
few . TRBJ1-1 TRBV29-1 TGCAGCGTGACACCCCAGGTTACTGAAGCTTTCTTT CSVTPQVTEAFF
medium-sized . TRBJ2-2 TRBV25-1 TGTGCCAGCAGTGAGCGGGACACCGGGGAGCTGTTTTTT CASSERDTGELFF
. TRBD1 TRBJ1-1 TRBV28 TGTGCCACCCTGGAGGAGGGGGCTTACACTGAAGCTTTCTTT CATLEEGAYTEAFF
. TRBD1 TRBJ1-2 TRBV29-1 TGCAGCGTAATGACAGGGTATGGCTACACCTTC CSVMTGYGYTF
. . TRBJ1-2 TRBV2 TGTGCCAGCGCGGGGAATTCGAACTATGGCTACACCTTC CASAGNSNYGYTF
once TRBD1 TRBJ1-2 TRBV5-6 TGTGCCAGCAGCTACGGGACAGGTGTCGGGGGCTACACCTTC CASSYGTGVGGYTF
. . TRBJ2-7 TRBV7-8 TGTGCCAGCAGCCCCACACCCGGGGACGAGCAGTACTTC CASSPTPGDEQYF
. TRBD2 TRBJ2-1 TRBV6-5 TGTGCCAGCAGTTACGGACTAGAAATCTACAATGAGCAGTTCTTC CASSYGLEIYNEQFF
. TRBD2 TRBJ2-3 TRBV27 TGTGCCAGCAGCCCGGTAGCGGGAGCTGTCACAGATACGCAGTATTTT CASSPVAGAVTDTQYF
. TRBD2 TRBJ2-7 TRBV19 TGTGCCAGTAGTGCGTTCCTAGCGGGAGACCCCTACGAGCAGTACTTC CASSAFLAGDPYEQYF
. . TRBJ1-1 TRBV7-9 TGTGCCGGGAAGACAGGAACGGAGAACACTGAAGCTTTCTTT CAGKTGTENTEAFF
. . TRBJ2-3 TRBV25-1 TGTGCCAGCAGTGAATGGGGGCCCACAGGGAGCACAGATACGCAGTATTTT CASSEWGPTGSTDTQYF
. . TRBJ2-1 TRBV11-2 TGTGCCAGCAGGTCGTACTACAACAATGAGCAGTTCTTC CASRSYYNNEQFF
. TRBD1 TRBJ2-1 TRBV27 TGTGCCAGCAGTTCGATCGGGACAGGTTACAACAATGAGCAGTTCTTC CASSSIGTGYNNEQFF
. TRBD2 TRBJ2-1 TRBV4-2 TGTGCCAGCAGCCCCCCCGTGGGTGGCGCGGGAGTTACCTACAATGAGCAGTTCTTC CASSPPVGGAGVTYNEQFF
. TRBD2 TRBJ2-4 TRBV4-3 TGCGCCAGCAGCCAAGGGACTAGCGGGATAGACATTCAGTACTTC CASSQGTSGIDIQYF
. TRBD1 TRBJ1-1 TRBV7-9 TGTGCCAGCAGCTCCCCCGACAGGGCCTTCATGAACACTGAAGCTTTCTTT CASSSPDRAFMNTEAFF
. . TRBJ2-1 TRBV4-3 TGCGCCAGCAGCCAAGATCAAGAAGCCTCCTACAATGAGCAGTTCTTC CASSQDQEASYNEQFF
. TRBD1 TRBJ2-7 TRBV5-1 TGCGCCAGCAGCCCACTACAGGGGCCCACCTACGAGCAGTACTTC CASSPLQGPTYEQYF
. TRBD2 TRBJ2-1 TRBV27 TGTGCCAGCAGTTTCGGACTAGCGGGAAATGAGCAGTTCTTC CASSFGLAGNEQFF
. TRBD1 TRBJ2-7 TRBV28 TGTGCCAGCAGTTTACGGACAGGAGCCTACGAGCAGTACTTC CASSLRTGAYEQYF
. . TRBJ2-1 TRBV7-6 TGTGCCAGCAGCTTAGGTGGAGGGCGGCCTTTGAGTGAGCAGTTCTTC CASSLGGGRPLSEQFF
. TRBD2 TRBJ2-2 TRBV30 TGTGCCTGGAAAAGGACCTCGGGACTAGCGGGAAGAACCGGGGAGCTGTTTTTT CAWKRTSGLAGRTGELFF
. . TRBJ2-1 TRBV9 TGTGCCAGCAGCGTAGGAGGAGTTTGGAATGAGCAGTTCTTC CASSVGGVWNEQFF
once . TRBJ1-1 TRBV4-2 TGTGCCAGCAGCCAAAATATTGAAGCTTTCTTT CASSQNIEAFF
. . TRBJ2-1 TRBV11-2 TGTGCCAGCAGCTTAGGGGGCGATGAGCAGTTCTTC CASSLGGDEQFF
once TRBD2 TRBJ2-5 TRBV11-2 TGTGCCAGCAGCGCAGGACTAGCGCCTCAAGAGACCCAGTACTTC CASSAGLAPQETQYF
. . TRBJ2-5 TRBV7-9 TGTGCCAGCAGGAACCCAGGGGTGGAGTTAGAGACCCAGTACTTC CASRNPGVELETQYF
. . TRBJ2-1 TRBV6-4 TGTGCCAGCAGTGCTAGCTCCTACAATGAGCAGTTCTTC CASSASSYNEQFF
. . TRBJ2-7 TRBV25-1 TGTGCCAGCAGCTTAGGGGGAGAGCAGTACTTC CASSLGGEQYF
. TRBD2 TRBJ2-7 TRBV11-2 TGTGCCAGCATTCTAGGGGCTAGCGGGGTCCGGGAGCAGTACTTC CASILGASGVREQYF
. . TRBJ1-1 TRBV13 TGTGCCAGCAGCTTAGCTGGGGGGATGAAGGGCACTGAAGCTTTCTTT CASSLAGGMKGTEAFF
. . TRBJ2-7 TRBV4-2 TGTGCCAGCAGCCCCTTCGGGGTCGAGCAGTACTTC CASSPFGVEQYF
. TRBD2 TRBJ2-1 TRBV6-4 TGTGCCAGCAGTCCGGCTAGCGGGAGCCATGAGCAGTTCTTC CASSPASGSHEQFF
few . TRBJ1-2 TRBV30 TGTGCCTGGAGTGTGTCCCTTAACTATGGCTACACCTTC CAWSVSLNYGYTF
. . TRBJ1-4 TRBV9 TGTGCCAGCAGCCCAACGATGTTCCCCACAGAAAAACTGTTTTTT CASSPTMFPTEKLFF
. TRBD2 TRBJ2-7 TRBV2 TGTGCCAGCAACACCGGGACTAGTCGCCCCGAGCAGTACTTC CASNTGTSRPEQYF
. TRBD2 TRBJ2-3 TRBV6-4 TGTGCCAGCAGCGGGACTAGCGGGGGCACAGATACGCAGTATTTT CASSGTSGGTDTQYF
. . TRBJ1-3 TRBV6-6 TGTGCCAGCAGTTACTCGGGGGGGACTGGAAACACCATATATTTT CASSYSGGTGNTIYF
. TRBD2 TRBJ2-3 TRBV13 TGTGCCAGCGGACTAGCGGGTCATCAAAGATCTAATACGCAGTATTTT CASGLAGHQRSNTQYF
once TRBD1 TRBJ1-5 TRBV27 TGTGCCAGCAGTCCGGAGACAGGGTTGAATCAGCCCCAGCATTTT CASSPETGLNQPQHF
. TRBD1 TRBJ2-5 TRBV28 TGTGCCAGCAGGGGGACAGGGCAGACCCAGTACTTC CASRGTGQTQYF
once . TRBJ2-1 TRBV30 TGTGCCTGGAGTGTAGGACTAATTTACAATGAGCAGTTCTTC CAWSVGLIYNEQFF
. . TRBJ2-1 TRBV6-4 TGTGCCAGCAGTGACTCGCCGGGGGAGCGGAGCAATGAGCAGTTCTTC CASSDSPGERSNEQFF
. . TRBJ2-3 TRBV6-1 TGTGCCAGCAGTGAAGCGGCAGGGGCGAGCACAGATACGCAGTATTTT CASSEAAGASTDTQYF
. . TRBJ2-1 TRBV18 TGTGCCAGCTCACTTAGCGCGGGACAGAATGTTGTTGGTGAGCAGTTCTTC CASSLSAGQNVVGEQFF
. . TRBJ2-2 TRBV28 TGTGCCAGCAGTCCTAGTGAGAACACCGGGGAGCTGTTTTTT CASSPSENTGELFF
. TRBD2 TRBJ2-1 TRBV6-1 TGTGCCAGCAGTGAAGAAGTTAGCGGGTACAATGAGCAGTTCTTC CASSEEVSGYNEQFF
. TRBD2 TRBJ2-5 TRBV27 TGTGCCAGCAGTCACACTAGCGGCGGCCCGTTGGAGACCCAGTACTTC CASSHTSGGPLETQYF
. . TRBJ2-3 TRBV7-2 TGTGCCAGCAGCTTATACGGTTTAAGCACAGATACGCAGTATTTT CASSLYGLSTDTQYF
. . TRBJ1-5 TRBV27 TGTGCCAGCAGTTTATCGATGGGCCCGCGTGAGGCGGGCGATCAGCCCCAGCATTTT CASSLSMGPREAGDQPQHF
. TRBD2 TRBJ2-1 TRBV7-9 TGTGCCAGCAGTTTTGTGTTTAGACTAGCGTACAATGAGCAGTTCTTC CASSFVFRLAYNEQFF